The 5 T cell receptor beta chains reported below all come from one sample, sequenced in a study of OX40 agonist ivuxolimab in advanced cancers. Clones were read by immunoSEQ multiplex PCR, and TCRdb kept only the in-frame ones, dropping some. The table lists tens of thousands of clones, roughly 90% of them singletons. The sequences come from CD4+ or CD8+ T cells sorted from blood, collected in a trial of the OX40 agonist ivuxolimab. The receptor set was obtained from an adult with an advanced solid tumor such as melanoma, head and neck, liver or kidney cancer.

V usage is TRBV18 and J usage is TRBJ2-5, with 7 bases lining up with TRBD1. V was pared by 6 bases and J by 5 bases, with 15 bases of the junction left unmatched. The germline gives CDR1 KGHSH, CDR2 LQKENI. The CDR3 loop spans 16 amino acids. The chain's CDR3 is CASSHQNTGVGETQYF. The CDR3 nucleotides read TGTGCCAGCTCCCACCAGAATACAGGGGTTGGCGAGACCCAGTACTTC.

J is TRBJ1-4 and V is TRBV6-5; TRBD1 might be the D (5 bases). Germline loops: CDR1 MNHEY, CDR2 SVGAGI. The CDR3 covers 13 residues. V was clipped by 7 bases and J by 6 bases, with 12 bases between them. The CDR3 here is CASTEGMYEKLFF. CDR3 nucleotide sequence: TGTGCCAGCACCGAGGGGATGTATGAAAAACTGTTTTTT.

The CDR3 loop is CASSPRTGSGTQYF. The CDR3 DNA follows: TGTGCCAGCTCACCACGGACAGGGTCCGGTACGCAGTATTTT. J is TRBJ2-3 and V is TRBV18; TRBD1 matches at 8 bases. The CDR3 spans 14 residues. After removal of 1 base from V and 8 bases from J, the junction contained 5 bases not matched to a gene. Germline V gives CDR1 KGHSH, CDR2 LQKENI.

The chain carries TRBV2 and TRBJ2-7; D tentatively fits TRBD1 or TRBD2 (5 bases each). The CDR3 is made up of 14 amino acids. Germline lookup yields CDR1 SNHLY and CDR2 FYNNEI. The ends were cut back, 6 bases at V and 1 base at J, with 13 bases in the middle. CDR3 DNA: TGTGCCAGCAGGACGGGGCGGGTTTCCTACGAGCAGTACTTC. Protein: CASRTGRVSYEQYF.

The chain links TRBV20-1 to TRBJ2-7, with D perhaps matching TRBD1 (6 bases). V was shortened by 2 bases and J by 6 bases, with 8 bases between the two germline ends. Germline lookup yields CDR1 DFQATT and CDR2 SNEGSKA (reference sequence). The CDR3 extends over 11 amino acids. The CDR3 here is CSARRGSEQYF. As DNA, the CDR3 is TGCAGTGCTAGAAGGGGGAGCGAGCAGTACTTC.